Listed below are T cell receptor beta chains from one sample, sequenced in a study of cytomegalovirus exposure and HLA in healthy donors. The table came from immunoSEQ multiplex PCR; TCRdb's copy has only in-frame clones and leaves some out. The sample consists of roughly 290,000 clones, about 90% of them appearing once. The sequencing sample was made of PBMCs. The source is a woman younger than 30 in good health and CMV-seronegative. Each CDR3 is given with its conserved first and last residue. A D gene is named only where the DNA matches it firmly. Clone size is stated in some rows and not others, as once, few, many or a class when expanded.

V: TRBV27
J: TRBJ2-3
size: few
D: -
DNA: TGTGCCAGCAGACGGGCCCTAGGGGCAGATACGCAGTATTTT
CDR3: CASRRALGADTQYF

V: TRBV27
J: TRBJ1-5
size: -
D: TRBD1
DNA: TGTGCCAGCAGTCCTTCCGGGACAGGGGGAAGGGTTAGCAATCAGCCCCAGCATTTT
CDR3: CASSPSGTGGRVSNQPQHF

V: TRBV29-1
J: TRBJ2-3
size: once
D: TRBD2
DNA: TGCAGCGTTGAAAGGACTAGCGGGGGGAAAGATACGCAGTATTTT
CDR3: CSVERTSGGKDTQYF

V: TRBV12-5
J: TRBJ2-7
size: -
D: TRBD1
DNA: TGTGCTAGTGGTTTGCACGGGACAGGGATCTACGAGCAGTACTTC
CDR3: CASGLHGTGIYEQYF

V: TRBV5-1
J: TRBJ2-7
size: -
D: -
DNA: TGCGCCAGCAGCTCGGACAGCTACGAGCAGTACTTC
CDR3: CASSSDSYEQYF

V: TRBV5-1
J: TRBJ2-7
size: -
D: TRBD1
DNA: TGCGCCAGCAGCGACCCGGACGGACAGGCTCGGGAGCAGTACTTC
CDR3: CASSDPDGQAREQYF

V: TRBV5-1
J: TRBJ1-1
size: -
D: TRBD1
DNA: TGCGCCAGCGCCACAGGGGGCACTGAAGCTTTCTTT
CDR3: CASATGGTEAFF

V: TRBV5-1
J: TRBJ1-2
size: -
D: TRBD1
DNA: TGCGCCAGCAGCCCGTACTTACAGGGGGCGCAGGGCTACACCTTC
CDR3: CASSPYLQGAQGYTF

V: TRBV7-7
J: TRBJ2-5
size: -
D: TRBD1
DNA: TGTGCCAGCAGCCCCGGACAGGGAGAAGAGACCCAGTACTTC
CDR3: CASSPGQGEETQYF

V: TRBV6-1
J: TRBJ2-5
size: -
D: TRBD2
DNA: TGTGCCAGCAGTCTGAGCGGGGGTCCCCAAGAGACCCAGTACTTC
CDR3: CASSLSGGPQETQYF

V: TRBV7-9
J: TRBJ2-7
size: -
D: TRBD1
DNA: TGTTCCAGCAGCCCTTGGACAGGGGACGAGCAGTACTTC
CDR3: CSSSPWTGDEQYF

V: TRBV7-9
J: TRBJ2-2
size: -
D: -
DNA: TGTTCCAGCAGCTTCGACAGTAACACCGGGGAGCTGTTTTTT
CDR3: CSSSFDSNTGELFF

V: TRBV9
J: TRBJ1-5
size: -
D: TRBD1
DNA: TGTGCCAGCAGCGTAGGGGACAGGGAACCGCCCCAGCATTTT
CDR3: CASSVGDREPPQHF

V: TRBV19
J: TRBJ2-2
size: few
D: -
DNA: TGTGCCAGTAGTATTCGGAGGGTCGGAACGAACACCGGGGAGCTGTTTTTT
CDR3: CASSIRRVGTNTGELFF

V: TRBV27
J: TRBJ2-2
size: -
D: TRBD2
DNA: TGTGCCAGCAGAATAGCGGGGGGGACCGGGGAGCTGTTTTTT
CDR3: CASRIAGGTGELFF

V: TRBV25-1
J: TRBJ2-2
size: -
D: TRBD1
DNA: TGTGCCAGCAAGGCGTGGACAGGGCAAACCGGGGAGCTGTTTTTT
CDR3: CASKAWTGQTGELFF

V: TRBV2
J: TRBJ2-1
size: -
D: TRBD2
DNA: TGTGCCAGCAGTGTAGGCCTAGCGGGGTACAATGAGCAGTTCTTC
CDR3: CASSVGLAGYNEQFF

V: TRBV29-1
J: TRBJ1-1
size: -
D: -
DNA: TGCAGCGTTCTTCAGGGGACGAACACTGAAGCTTTCTTT
CDR3: CSVLQGTNTEAFF

V: TRBV7-6
J: TRBJ2-1
size: -
D: TRBD1
DNA: TGTGCCAGCAGCTTAGCGGTCCTGACAGGGGGTTACAATGAGCAGTTCTTC
CDR3: CASSLAVLTGGYNEQFF

V: TRBV19
J: TRBJ1-2
size: -
D: -
DNA: TGTGCCAGTAGTATAGAAGGTCAGGGCCCCCATCACTATGGCTACACCTTC
CDR3: CASSIEGQGPHHYGYTF

V: TRBV6-5
J: TRBJ1-6
size: -
D: -
DNA: TGTGCCAGCAGTTGGACCGACAGCTCCTATAATTCACCCCTCCACTTT
CDR3: CASSWTDSSYNSPLHF

V: TRBV30
J: TRBJ1-6
size: -
D: TRBD1
DNA: TGTGCCTGGACCGTTCGACAGGGGAGTGGGGGCCATAATTCACCCCTCCACTTT
CDR3: CAWTVRQGSGGHNSPLHF

V: TRBV28
J: TRBJ1-2
size: -
D: -
DNA: TGTGCCAGCAGTTACTCAGGGTACAATGGCTACACCTTC
CDR3: CASSYSGYNGYTF

V: TRBV5-1
J: TRBJ2-7
size: -
D: TRBD2
DNA: TGCGCCAGCCGAATGTCTAGCGGATCCTACGAGCAGTACTTC
CDR3: CASRMSSGSYEQYF

V: TRBV6-5
J: TRBJ1-5
size: once
D: TRBD1
DNA: TGTGCCAGCTCCCAGACAGGGGTGCGGCCCCAGCATTTT
CDR3: CASSQTGVRPQHF

V: TRBV11-3
J: TRBJ2-1
size: -
D: -
DNA: TGTGCCAGCAGCCCAAGACAGATGGACAATGAGCAGTTCTTC
CDR3: CASSPRQMDNEQFF

V: TRBV5-4
J: TRBJ1-4
size: -
D: -
DNA: TGTGCCAGCAGCTTCGGGGAGGGAAAACTGTTTTTT
CDR3: CASSFGEGKLFF

V: TRBV5-1
J: TRBJ2-1
size: -
D: -
DNA: TGCGCCAGCAGTCCCGACGACAGGCTATACAATGAGCAGTTCTTC
CDR3: CASSPDDRLYNEQFF

V: TRBV19
J: TRBJ1-1
size: -
D: -
DNA: TGTGCCAGTAGTATAGACGGACTCAACACTGAGGCTTTCTTT
CDR3: CASSIDGLNTEAFF

V: TRBV21-1
J: TRBJ2-5
size: -
D: -
DNA: TGTGCCAGCAGCAAAGAGGGACTAGCGGGAGCCCACCAAGAGACCCAGTACTTC
CDR3: CASSKEGLAGAHQETQYF

V: TRBV6-5
J: TRBJ1-3
size: -
D: TRBD1
DNA: TGTGCCAGCAGTTACCATGGTCGGGACAGGGGAAACACCATATATTTT
CDR3: CASSYHGRDRGNTIYF

V: TRBV12-2
J: TRBJ1-1
size: -
D: -
DNA: TGTGCAAGTCGCTTCGGAGGGGCGGGGGGATTAACTGAAGCTTTCTTT
CDR3: CASRFGGAGGLTEAFF

V: TRBV2
J: TRBJ2-7
size: -
D: TRBD1
DNA: TGTGCCAGCAGTGGGTCGGACAGGGGGCTCTACGAGCAGTACTTC
CDR3: CASSGSDRGLYEQYF

V: TRBV6-5
J: TRBJ2-7
size: once
D: -
DNA: TGTGCCAGCAGTTACTCGCAGGGAGGCGAGCAGTACTTC
CDR3: CASSYSQGGEQYF

V: TRBV5-1
J: TRBJ1-3
size: -
D: -
DNA: TGCGCCAGCAGCTTGGCAGGGCCGCGTTTTGGAAACACCATATATTTT
CDR3: CASSLAGPRFGNTIYF

V: TRBV30
J: TRBJ1-1
size: few
D: TRBD1
DNA: TGTGCCTGGAGTGTACAGGGGGACACTGAAGCTTTCTTT
CDR3: CAWSVQGDTEAFF

V: TRBV11-3
J: TRBJ2-3
size: once
D: TRBD1
DNA: TGTGCCAGCAGCTTAGATCGCGGGACAGGGGGTGATACGCAGTATTTT
CDR3: CASSLDRGTGGDTQYF

V: TRBV6-5
J: TRBJ1-1
size: -
D: -
DNA: TGTGCCACTGGGGGGGTGGAATACACTGAAGCTTTCTTT
CDR3: CATGGVEYTEAFF